This T cell receptor (beta chain) came from a study of molecular identifiers for immune sequencing clone quantification. In the study overall: Four of five RNA aliquots from approximately 22,000 or 94,000 naive CD8 T cells were sequenced. Study-wide findings and caveats: Reports indicate spiked Jurkat TCR RNA from one cell could be found among one million naive cells. Clonotypes topping 20 RNA copies carried over 97% of effector molecules but under 1% of naive ones.

When naive CD8 T cells were sorted, they were gated as CD8+CD4-CCR7+CD45RA+. Worth noting for this clonotype: Its antigen remains unidentified.

TCRdb re-analysed the PCR reads in MiXCR, keeping a single row per CDR3 protein. This sample has about half a million distinct CDR3 sequences, with about 26% found just once. From germline, CDR1 is LGHNA and CDR2 YSLEER. Trimming stripped 0 bases from V and 4 bases from J, with 18 bases between. CDR3 length: 17 residues. The sequencing input was naive CD8+ T cells from blood, with Jurkat cell RNA spiked in. The sample's subset: FACS-sorted CD8+CD4-CCR7+CD45RA+ naive T cells. The sequence came from a human donor in good health. Some libraries in this study had Jurkat cell RNA spiked in. The chain employs TRBV4-3 and TRBJ1-2; no clear D. As DNA, the CDR3 is TGCGCCAGCAGCCAAGAGAACGCAGCCTCTTATGCCTATGGCTACACCTTC. Translation: CASSQENAASYAYGYTF.